This entry features one T cell receptor beta chain sequence. Its antigen remains unidentified. Cells were stimulated with overlapping HIV-1 Gag 15-mer peptides. Sorting selected CD4+ T cells upregulating both CD40 ligand and CD69. CD8-depleted PBMCs were stimulated about 19 hours with anti-CD28/CD49d costimulation, CD40-blocking antibody and enfuvirtide. This record belongs to a study of persistence of HIV-infected CD4 T cells. Across the whole study: Up to about 200 mL blood was drawn at multiple time points; a couple of donors had single-time leukapheresis. General observations from the study: Compared with CD3/CD28-stimulated cells, CMV- and Gag-responding cells showed lower TCRbeta richness.

CDR3 length: 12 amino acids. The V and J ends lost 5 bases and 1 base respectively, with 8 bases between them. Looked up from germline, CDR1 is SQVTM and CDR2 is ANQGSEA. This was the immunoSEQ version 4 assay in survey mode. Genomic DNA was diluted to 9 to 10 ng/uL, up to 1 ug per sample. The method was immunoSEQ multiplex PCR; TCRdb's version includes in-frame clones alone and lacks a portion of them. The sample consists of about 9,200 clones, under 90% of them appearing once. The genes are TRBV29-1 and TRBJ1-1; the D is unclear. The input for sequencing was CD4+ T cells sorted from PBMCs after approximately 20-hour stimulation, taken from a patient who received antiretroviral therapy. This TCR came from an adult woman with HIV who was CMV-seropositive. In nucleotides, the CDR3 is TGCAGCGTTTCTAGCGGGAACACTGAAGCTTTCTTT. It specifies CSVSSGNTEAFF.